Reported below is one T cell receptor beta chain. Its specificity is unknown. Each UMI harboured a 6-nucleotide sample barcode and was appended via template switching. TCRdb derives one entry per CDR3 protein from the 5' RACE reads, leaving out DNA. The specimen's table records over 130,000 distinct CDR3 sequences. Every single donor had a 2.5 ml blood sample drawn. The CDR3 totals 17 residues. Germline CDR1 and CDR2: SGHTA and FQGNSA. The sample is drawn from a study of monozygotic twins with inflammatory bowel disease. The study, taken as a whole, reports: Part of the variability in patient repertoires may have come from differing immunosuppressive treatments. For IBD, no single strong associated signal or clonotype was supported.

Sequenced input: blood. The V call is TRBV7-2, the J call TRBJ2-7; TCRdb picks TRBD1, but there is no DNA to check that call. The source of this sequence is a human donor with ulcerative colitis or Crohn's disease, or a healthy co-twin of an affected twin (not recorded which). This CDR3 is CASSLALDSISSYEQYF.